These T cell receptor beta chains were read from a single sample in a study of shared clonotypes between healthy human individuals. Repertoires were generated with immunoSEQ multiplex PCR, while TCRdb's copy carries only in-frame clones and drops some. The sample comprises about 1 million clones, under 80% of which are singletons, and 1.2% to 1.5% rests with the top ten. Sequenced sample: memory CD4+ T cells sorted from blood. The receptors here all came from a man aged 18 to 30 in good health. The CDR3 runs from the conserved cysteine through the conserved F or W.

TRBJ2-3	TRBV19	CASSISGGSDTQYF
TRBJ2-7	TRBV6-1	CASSGASGRGWEQYF
TRBJ2-2	TRBV2	CASSETAPRSAGELFF
TRBJ2-7	TRBV18	CASSPLNGTETYEQYF
TRBJ2-5	TRBV2	CASSGFTTSQYF
TRBJ1-5	TRBV5-6	CASSLTGLQPQHF
TRBJ2-5	TRBV30	CAWSARVETQYF
TRBJ2-1	TRBV5-1	CASSSTGNGKFF
TRBJ1-2	TRBV4-1	CASSRGGLGQGEGGYTF
TRBJ1-2	TRBV25-1	CASSGIQWDGNYGYTF
TRBJ2-2	TRBV27	CASSLSSGQGNTGELFF
TRBJ2-2	TRBV29-1	CSVRRDEDTGELFF
TRBJ2-2	TRBV5-6	CASSTSGHTNTGELFF
TRBJ2-3	TRBV6-5	CASSYRGLGTQYF
TRBJ1-3	TRBV18	CASSPAEFSGNTIYF
TRBJ2-4	TRBV30	CAWSHRDRGAAKNIQYF
TRBJ2-1	TRBV6-5	CASTPGQGFHEQFF
TRBJ2-7	TRBV4-1	CASRRTGENEQYF
TRBJ1-6	TRBV7-3	CASSLGDPRSPLHF
TRBJ2-3	TRBV5-6	CASSSPSGGRTDTQYF
TRBJ1-1	TRBV5-8	CASCLQLNTEAFF
TRBJ2-1	TRBV7-9	CASSNAGSYNEQFF
TRBJ1-6	TRBV6-5	CASSYSTGDWGSPLHF
TRBJ2-5	TRBV6-1	CASSERSGRRETQYF
TRBJ2-4	TRBV11-3	CASSSRGGNIQYF
TRBJ2-7	TRBV4-3	CASSHQPGQGKFHEQYF
TRBJ2-1	TRBV7-2	CASSVFNEQFF
TRBJ1-2	TRBV10-3	CAISERDGYGYTF
TRBJ1-1	TRBV5-4	CASSQALGPRNTEAFF
TRBJ1-1	TRBV25-1	CASSVTGGYTEAFF
TRBJ2-3	TRBV18	CASSFSSGGPTDTQYF
TRBJ1-1	TRBV9	CASSVAQGNTEAFF
TRBJ2-5	TRBV29-1	CSVASASGETQYF
TRBJ1-3	TRBV9	CASSVGDVYSGNTIYF
TRBJ2-4	TRBV30	CAWRERVNKNIQYF
TRBJ1-6	TRBV30	CAWSVLPGINSPLHF
TRBJ2-7	TRBV18	CASSPNAAGSYEQYF